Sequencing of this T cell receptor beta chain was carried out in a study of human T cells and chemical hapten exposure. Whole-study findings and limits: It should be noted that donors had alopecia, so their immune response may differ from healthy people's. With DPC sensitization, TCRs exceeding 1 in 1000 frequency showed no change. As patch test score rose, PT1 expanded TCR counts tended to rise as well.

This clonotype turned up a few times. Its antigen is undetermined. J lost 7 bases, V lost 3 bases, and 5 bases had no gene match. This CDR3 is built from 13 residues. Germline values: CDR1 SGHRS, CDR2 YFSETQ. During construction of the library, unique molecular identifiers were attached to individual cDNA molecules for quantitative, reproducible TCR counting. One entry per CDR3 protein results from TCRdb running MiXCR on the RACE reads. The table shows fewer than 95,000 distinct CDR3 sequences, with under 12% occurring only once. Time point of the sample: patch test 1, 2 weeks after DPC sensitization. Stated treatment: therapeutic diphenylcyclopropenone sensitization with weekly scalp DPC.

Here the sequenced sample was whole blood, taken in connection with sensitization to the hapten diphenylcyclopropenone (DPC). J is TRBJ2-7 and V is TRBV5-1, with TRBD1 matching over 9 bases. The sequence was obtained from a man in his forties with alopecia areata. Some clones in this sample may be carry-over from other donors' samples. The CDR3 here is CASSWTGEKEQYF. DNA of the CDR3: TGCGCCAGCAGCTGGACAGGGGAAAAGGAGCAGTACTTC. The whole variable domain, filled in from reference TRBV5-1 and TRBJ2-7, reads KAGVTQTPRYLIKTRGQQVTLSCSPISGHRSVSWYQQTPGQGLQFLFEYFSETQRNKGNFPGRFSGRQFSNSRSEMNVSTLELGDSALYLCASSWTGEKEQYFGPGTRLTVT.